The 30 T cell receptor beta chains below all came from one sample that was sequenced in a study of control samples from healthy donors and cancer patients. The data were produced by immunoSEQ multiplex PCR, yet TCRdb's version contains in-frame clones alone and is incomplete. The sample yields approximately 150,000 clones, about 86% seen once. The specimen was blood. The receptor source for this set is a man between 18 and 35 years old in good health.

The chain uses TRBV7-9 and TRBJ1-2; D gene uncertain. Per the germline V gene, CDR1 is SEHNR and CDR2 is FQNEAQ (reference sequence). The CDR3 contains 10 residues. Trimming pared 8 bases from V and 11 bases from J, leaving 12 bases between. The DNA for the CDR3 is TGTGCCAGCGACATAGGTGGTTACACCTTC. Translation gives CASDIGGYTF. Variable domain in full (rest from reference TRBV7-9 and TRBJ1-2): DTGVSQNPRHKITKRGQNVTFRCDPISEHNRLYWYRQTLGQGPEFLTYFQNEAQLEKSRLLSDRFSAERPKGSFSTLEIQRTEQGDSAMYLCASDIGGYTFGSGTRLTVV.

The chain has TRBV27 and TRBJ1-3; 8 nucleotides match TRBD1. The CDR3 runs to 14 residues. Germline-derived CDR1 and CDR2 are MNHEY and SMNVEV (reference sequence). V dropped 5 bases and J dropped 4; count of bases not matched to a gene: 4. CDR3 DNA sequence: TGTGCCAGCAGTCCAGGGACAGGAGGAAACACCATATATTTT. Protein product: CASSPGTGGNTIYF.

This sequence joins TRBV30 and TRBJ2-5; 8 bases fit TRBD1. The trim removed 4 bases at V and 5 bases at J, leaving 12 bases unmatched. The CDR3 extends over 15 amino acids. Per the germline V gene, CDR1 is GTSNPN and CDR2 is SVGIG (reference sequence). CDR3 amino acids: CAWNHPGTGSETQYF. As DNA, the CDR3 is TGTGCCTGGAACCACCCCGGGACAGGATCGGAGACCCAGTACTTC.

CDR3 in amino acids: CASSVEGTMNYGYTF. CDR3 nucleotides: TGTGCCAGCAGCGTAGAAGGCACTATGAACTATGGCTACACCTTC. The rearrangement joins TRBV9 to TRBJ1-2, with no clear D. CDR1 and CDR2 (germline): SGDLS, YYNGEE. V was shortened by 0 bases and J by 2 bases, with 11 bases between the two germline ends. CDR3 length: 15 amino acids.

The rearrangement uses TRBV28 and TRBJ2-3, with 10 bases matching TRBD1. CDR1 is MDHEN and CDR2 is SYDVKM in the germline V gene. Germline trimming cut 6 bases from V and 6 bases from J; bases unmatched to any gene: 12. CDR3 length equals 16 residues. The CDR3 loop is CASSPPAPGQGDTQYF. In DNA, the CDR3 is TGTGCCAGCAGCCCACCAGCTCCGGGACAGGGGGATACGCAGTATTTT.

The chain uses TRBV4-3 and TRBJ1-2; no clear D gene. V lost 2 bases and J 3 bases, leaving 10 bases between the germline ends. CDR3 length: 14 residues. CDR1 LGHNA and CDR2 YSLEER come from the germline V gene. CDR3 loop: CASSQNRVYYGYTF. The CDR3 region has the DNA TGCGCCAGCAGCCAAAATAGAGTATACTATGGCTACACCTTC.

This clone was seen only a few times. The rearrangement uses TRBV11-2 and TRBJ1-6; D may be TRBD1 (5 bases). Trimming left V 5 bases short and J 8 bases short, with 13 bases between. The germline CDR1 and CDR2 sequences are SGHAT and FQNNGV. The CDR3 length is 14 residues. The CDR3 reads CASSQGRDDSPLHF. In DNA, the CDR3 is TGTGCCAGCAGCCAAGGACGGGACGATTCACCCCTCCACTTT.

The rearrangement uses TRBV11-2 and TRBJ2-6; D might be TRBD1 or TRBD2, each matching 5 bases. CDR1 and CDR2 (germline): SGHAT, FQNNGV. The CDR3 is made up of 15 amino acids. V was pared by 6 bases and J by 0 bases, with 9 bases between. The CDR3 coding sequence is TGTGCCAGCAGGCCTGGGGGCTCTGGGGCCAACGTCCTGACTTTC. Amino acids: CASRPGGSGANVLTF.

V and J are TRBV3-1 (or the pseudogene TRBV3-2) and TRBJ1-1; D ambiguous. V gave up 4 bases and J gave up 1 base, with 10 bases separating them. This CDR3 has 14 residues. CDR1 and CDR2 (germline): LGHDT, YNNKEL (reference sequence). The CDR3 region is CASSLLKANTEAFF. As DNA, the CDR3 is TGTGCCAGCAGCCTTCTGAAGGCGAACACTGAAGCTTTCTTT.

This chain links TRBV27 with TRBJ2-7; no clear D. V gave up 4 bases and J gave up 0 bases, with 13 bases separating them. Germline-derived CDR1 and CDR2 are MNHEY and SMNVEV (reference sequence). The CDR3 is 15 amino acids. CDR3 sequence: CASSSAGEVSYEQYF. CDR3 in DNA: TGTGCCAGCAGTTCCGCCGGAGAGGTCTCCTACGAGCAGTACTTC.

The chain links TRBV27 to TRBJ2-6; the D is unclear. The CDR3 has 15 amino acids. Germline-derived CDR1 and CDR2 are MNHEY and SMNVEV (reference sequence). Trimming removed 5 bases from V and 2 bases from J, with 10 bases in between. The CDR3 DNA reads as TGTGCCAGCAGTCCCCTTTGGACTGGGGCCAACGTCCTGACTTTC. This translates into CASSPLWTGANVLTF.

This clone was seen a handful of times. The chain uses TRBV27 and TRBJ2-1; D is undetermined. With 9 bases removed from V and 9 bases from J, the gap between germline ends came to 15 bases. The CDR3 totals 12 residues. The V gene's germline CDR1 is MNHEY and CDR2 SMNVEV (reference sequence). The CDR3 region has the DNA TGTGCCAGTAGAAGATGGGGTAGTGAGCAGTTCTTC. This encodes CASRRWGSEQFF.

This chain uses TRBV2 with TRBJ2-1, with D possibly being TRBD1 or TRBD2 (5 bases each). The V gene lost 8 bases and the J gene lost 8 bases, with 13 bases spanning the gap. Per germline, CDR1 SNHLY and CDR2 FYNNEI. CDR3 length equals 12 residues. In DNA form, the CDR3 reads TGTGCCAGCGGGGGAATCGCTGATGAGCAGTTCTTC. It specifies CASGGIADEQFF.

The chain links TRBV19 to TRBJ2-1, with 9 bases fitting TRBD2. Germline V gives CDR1 LNHDA, CDR2 SQIVND (reference sequence). The CDR3 is made up of 18 amino acids. V gave up 3 bases and J gave up 12 bases; unmatched junction bases: 21. This CDR3 reads CASSIPDPGSGGSGGQFF. CDR3 coding DNA: TGTGCCAGTAGTATCCCCGATCCTGGTAGCGGGGGTTCTGGAGGGCAGTTCTTC.

A few counts support this clone. The chain recombines TRBV5-4 with TRBJ1-6; the D gene is possibly TRBD1 (6 bases). Trimming shortened V by 9 bases and J by 8 bases, and 21 bases separated the two germline ends. This CDR3 is 15 amino acids long. Germline V gene data show CDR1 as SGHNT and CDR2 as YYREEE (reference sequence). The CDR3: CATSTTQGWDSPLHF. CDR3 bases: TGTGCCACCTCCACGACACAGGGTTGGGATTCACCCCTCCACTTT.

The V gene is TRBV2, the J gene TRBJ2-7, with 8 bases lining up with TRBD2. CDR1 and CDR2 (germline): SNHLY, FYNNEI. The CDR3 contains 16 residues. Germline trimming cut 3 bases from V and 2 bases from J; bases unmatched to any gene: 9. The CDR3 loop is CASSETIAGLAYEQYF. CDR3 sequence (DNA): TGTGCCAGCAGTGAGACCATAGCGGGGCTGGCCTACGAGCAGTACTTC.

The chain couples TRBV9 to TRBJ1-1; D is possibly TRBD1 (5 bases). V gave up 4 bases and J gave up 3 bases, with 19 bases separating them. This CDR3 comprises 16 residues. Per the germline V gene, CDR1 is SGDLS and CDR2 is YYNGEE. The CDR3 sequence: CASSSRGGSGDTEAFF. The CDR3 coding sequence is TGTGCCAGCAGCTCCCGCGGGGGGTCGGGCGACACTGAAGCTTTCTTT.

The CDR3 reads CASRYGGESGDTQYF. The CDR3 DNA sequence: TGTGCCAGTAGGTACGGGGGGGAATCCGGGGATACGCAGTATTTT. The chain has TRBV19 and TRBJ2-3; TRBD2 agrees at 8 bases. V trimming: 6 bases; J trimming: 6 bases; junction bases outside the gene matches: 11. This CDR3 has 15 amino acids. CDR1 is LNHDA, CDR2 SQIVND, per germline (reference sequence).

The rearrangement joins TRBV6-5 to TRBJ2-5; 8 bases are shared with TRBD1. Germline values: CDR1 MNHEY, CDR2 SVGAGI. The V segment lost 6 bases and the J segment 4 bases; nucleotides outside the gene matches: 4. The CDR3 is 13 amino acids. The CDR3 here is CASRTGERETQYF. The CDR3 DNA reads TGTGCCAGCAGGACAGGGGAGAGAGAGACCCAGTACTTC.

The chain joins TRBV5-5 to TRBJ1-2, with a weak D call TRBD1 (5 bases). The CDR3 totals 15 residues. The germline V gene has CDR1 SGHKS and CDR2 YYEKEE (reference sequence). Trimming took 0 bases from V and 8 from J, leaving 17 bases between them. The CDR3 sequence: CASSLEGAPWRGYTF. In DNA, the CDR3 is TGTGCCAGCAGCTTGGAAGGGGCCCCTTGGAGAGGCTACACCTTC. Combining the CDR3 with reference TRBV5-5 and TRBJ1-2 gives the whole variable domain DAGVTQSPTHLIKTRGQQVTLRCSPISGHKSVSWYQQVLGQGPQFIFQYYEKEERGRGNFPDRFSARQFPNYSSELNVNALLLGDSALYLCASSLEGAPWRGYTFGSGTRLTVV.

This clone was seen just once. This chain connects TRBV5-1 to TRBJ2-2; unclear D gene. Trimming pared 4 bases from V and 4 bases from J, leaving 11 bases between. The CDR3 has 14 residues. Germline V gives CDR1 SGHRS, CDR2 YFSETQ. This CDR3 is CASSPGWVTGELFF. The CDR3 region has the DNA TGCGCCAGCAGCCCCGGATGGGTCACCGGGGAGCTGTTTTTT.

The chain recombines TRBV4-3 with TRBJ2-7; weak D call: TRBD2 (6 bases). Deletions cut 1 base from V and 0 bases from J, with 13 bases between. Germline CDR1 is LGHNA and CDR2 is YSLEER. The CDR3 contains 16 residues. The CDR3 coding sequence is TGCGCCAGCAGCCAAGCGGGGGACGCAAGCTCCTACGAGCAGTACTTC. It is translated as CASSQAGDASSYEQYF.

The chain combines TRBV28 with TRBJ1-3; D remains ambiguous. The CDR3 covers 18 residues. Germline CDR1 is MDHEN and CDR2 is SYDVKM. V gave up 2 bases and J gave up 0 bases, with 17 bases separating them. DNA of the CDR3: TGTGCCAGCAGTTTACCCTCGACGGACGAATTCTCTGGAAACACCATATATTTT. As protein: CASSLPSTDEFSGNTIYF.

The rearrangement links TRBV27 to TRBJ1-2, with unresolved D. CDR1 is MNHEY and CDR2 is SMNVEV in the germline V gene (reference sequence). The germline V and J ends were trimmed by 3 bases and 3 bases, with 8 bases remaining between them. This CDR3 comprises 13 residues. This CDR3 reads CASSFGSDYGYTF. DNA for the CDR3: TGTGCCAGCAGTTTTGGATCGGACTATGGCTACACCTTC.

The genes are TRBV24-1 and TRBJ2-1; TRBD2 aligns across 13 bases. The germline gives CDR1 KGHDR, CDR2 SFDVKD. The CDR3 contains 17 residues. Trimming removed 3 bases from V and 7 bases from J; junction bases left unmatched: 8. The CDR3 reads CATSDQFGTSGVNEQFF. The CDR3 DNA reads as TGTGCCACCAGTGATCAATTCGGGACTAGCGGGGTAAATGAGCAGTTCTTC.

The chain carries TRBV4-3 and TRBJ1-3; no clear D. V lost 0 bases, J lost 4 bases, and 4 bases lay in between. This CDR3 spans 13 amino acids. From germline, CDR1 is LGHNA and CDR2 YSLEER. CDR3 bases: TGCGCCAGCAGCCAAGATACAGGAAACACCATATATTTT. This sequence encodes CASSQDTGNTIYF.

This clone was detected only once. The chain recombines TRBV29-1 with TRBJ1-1, with 9 bases aligning to TRBD1. The J segment lost 1 base and the V segment lost 6 bases, leaving 6 bases of the junction unmatched. This CDR3 is 14 amino acids long. Looked up from germline, CDR1 is SQVTM and CDR2 is ANQGSEA. CDR3 in amino acids: CSVTWGQGNTEAFF. As DNA, the CDR3 is TGCAGCGTAACCTGGGGACAGGGGAACACTGAAGCTTTCTTT.

The V gene is TRBV6-5, the J gene TRBJ1-4, with D perhaps matching TRBD1 (5 bases). Trimming left V 4 bases short and J 5 bases short, with 11 bases between. The CDR3 totals 14 residues. Germline lookup yields CDR1 MNHEY and CDR2 SVGAGI. Written as DNA, the CDR3 is TGTGCCAGCAGTTCCTCGGGGGGGAATGAAAAACTGTTTTTT. Translating gives CASSSSGGNEKLFF.

The chain has TRBV4-3 and TRBJ2-2; 12 bases are shared with TRBD2. The CDR3 is 16 amino acids. V lost 4 bases and J lost 3; bases outside the gene matches: 3. CDR1 is LGHNA and CDR2 is YSLEER in the germline V gene. CDR3 protein: CASSPLAGGDTGELFF. In nucleotides, the CDR3 is TGCGCCAGCAGCCCCCTAGCGGGGGGGGACACCGGGGAGCTGTTTTTT.

The V call is TRBV18, the J call TRBJ1-1; no clear D gene. CDR1 and CDR2 from the germline V gene are KGHSH and LQKENI. This CDR3 region has 15 residues. The V gene lost 3 bases and the J gene lost 6 bases, with 17 bases spanning the gap. The CDR3 region is CASSPGRAEGAEAFF. CDR3 coding DNA: TGTGCCAGCTCACCGGGGAGGGCGGAGGGAGCTGAAGCTTTCTTT.